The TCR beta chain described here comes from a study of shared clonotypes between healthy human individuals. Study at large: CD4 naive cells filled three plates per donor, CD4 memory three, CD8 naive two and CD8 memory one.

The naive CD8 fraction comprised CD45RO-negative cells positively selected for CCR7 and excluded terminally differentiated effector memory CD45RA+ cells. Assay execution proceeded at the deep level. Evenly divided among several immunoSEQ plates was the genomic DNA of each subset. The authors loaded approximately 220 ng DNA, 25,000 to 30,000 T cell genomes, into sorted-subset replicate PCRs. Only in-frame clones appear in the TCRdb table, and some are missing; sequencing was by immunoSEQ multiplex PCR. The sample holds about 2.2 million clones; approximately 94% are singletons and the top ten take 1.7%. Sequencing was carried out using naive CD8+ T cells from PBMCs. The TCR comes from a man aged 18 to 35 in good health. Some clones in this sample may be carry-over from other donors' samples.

The CDR3 nucleotides are TGTGCCAGCAGTCGCACCGGGACTAGCGGCTACGAGCAGTACTTC. It codes for CASSRTGTSGYEQYF. The chain combines TRBV7-6 with TRBJ2-7, with 11 bases identical to TRBD2. Germline V lookup: CDR1 SGHVS, CDR2 FNYEAQ. This CDR3 comprises 15 residues. J was trimmed by 3 bases and V by 6 bases; bases with no gene match: 7.